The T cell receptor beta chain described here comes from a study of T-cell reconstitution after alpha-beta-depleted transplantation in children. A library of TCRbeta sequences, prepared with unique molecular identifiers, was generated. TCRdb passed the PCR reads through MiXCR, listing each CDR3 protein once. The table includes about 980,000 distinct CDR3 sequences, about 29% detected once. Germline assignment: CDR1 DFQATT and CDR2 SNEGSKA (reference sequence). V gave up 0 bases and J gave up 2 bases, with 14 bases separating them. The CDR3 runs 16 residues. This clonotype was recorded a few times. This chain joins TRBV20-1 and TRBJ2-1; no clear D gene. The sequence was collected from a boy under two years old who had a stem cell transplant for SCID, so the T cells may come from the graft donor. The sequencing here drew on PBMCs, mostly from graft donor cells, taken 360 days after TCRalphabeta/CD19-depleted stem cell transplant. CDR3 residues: CSARDRIGWAYNEQFF. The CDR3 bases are TGCAGTGCTAGAGATAGGATTGGGTGGGCCTACAATGAGCAGTTCTTC.